This T cell receptor beta chain was sequenced during a study of radiotherapy plus CTLA-4 blockade in lung cancer (dated by TCRdb to 2016 to 2019). About the full investigation: Among enrolled patients, roughly 20% had an objective response and about 30% reached disease control.

The CDR3 runs 14 amino acids, cysteine and phenylalanine included. CDR3 DNA only is kept here, 42 bases in frame from base 1. The germline V gene sets CDR1 to MNHNS and CDR2 to SASEGT. Trimming costs V 2 bases and J 7 bases, and their ends lie 12 bases apart. The study tested focal radiation therapy combined with CTLA-4 blockade (ipilimumab) in patients with chemo-refractory metastatic non-small-cell lung cancer. What the study reported, not specific to this receptor: The strongest predictors of response, as reported, were early dynamic changes in blood T cell clones along with a rise in serum interferon-beta after radiation. After treatment with radiotherapy and ipilimumab, TCR clones that came from tumors expanded in the peripheral blood.

In this sample, this clone turned up a few times. Its target antigen remains unknown. No quality values exist for individual bases; no much larger clone is one base distant. Receptor libraries were prepared by the immunoSEQ multiplex PCR assay. Drawn from immuneACCESS, this table holds only the in-frame rearrangements with V and J called that TCRdb kept. Clones are partly lost; checked studies trace under half to an unresolved V gene and leave the rest unexplained. The sample records 60,000 to 70,000 clones, about 80% of which are singletons. The leading ten clones occupy 3.5% to 5% of the sample. The origin of this receptor is a human donor with non-small cell lung cancer who had a partial response to radiotherapy plus ipilimumab. This sample comprised peripheral blood, obtained from a patient treated with radiotherapy plus ipilimumab. The rearranged segments are TRBV6-1 and TRBJ2-4, with TRBD1 perhaps the D gene, on 6 matching bases. The DNA sequence is as follows: TGTGCCAGCAGTGAAACGGCAGGGGCTAACATTCAGTACTTC. Translated, it gives CASSETAGANIQYF.